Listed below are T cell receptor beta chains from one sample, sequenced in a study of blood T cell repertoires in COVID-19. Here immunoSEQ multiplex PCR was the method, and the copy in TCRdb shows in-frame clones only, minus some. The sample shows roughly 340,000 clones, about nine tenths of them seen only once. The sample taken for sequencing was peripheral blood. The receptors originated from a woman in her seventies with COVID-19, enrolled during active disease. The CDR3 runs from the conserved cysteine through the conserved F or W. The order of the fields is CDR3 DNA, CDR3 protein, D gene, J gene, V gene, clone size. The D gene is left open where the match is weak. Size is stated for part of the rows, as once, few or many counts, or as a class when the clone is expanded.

TGTGCCAGCAGTTTGAGGAGGGTTCAGCCCCAGCATTTT CASSLRRVQPQHF - TRBJ1-5 TRBV12-3/TRBV12-4 once
TGTGCCAGCAGCGTAGACCCTCTACCTAGCGCGGGGTCCTACAATGAGCAGTTCTTC CASSVDPLPSAGSYNEQFF - TRBJ2-1 TRBV9 -
TGTGCCAGCAGTCTCAAAAGGACCGGGGGGACCCGGTCATACGAGCAGTACTTC CASSLKRTGGTRSYEQYF TRBD2 TRBJ2-7 TRBV3-1/TRBV3-2 -
TGTGCCAGCAGTAGACAGGGGTTTGATGAGCAGTTCTTC CASSRQGFDEQFF TRBD1 TRBJ2-1 TRBV9 -
TGTGCCAGCAGCTCAGGAGCCGGACAGGGGGCCTATGGCTACACCTTC CASSSGAGQGAYGYTF TRBD1 TRBJ1-2 TRBV7-9 -
TGTGCCAGCAGCTCCCAAGAGGGGGAGGGCGGCTACACCTTC CASSSQEGEGGYTF - TRBJ1-2 TRBV13 -
TGTGCCAGCAGCTTACGGGGGGCGTCGGACGAGCAGTACTTC CASSLRGASDEQYF - TRBJ2-7 TRBV11-3 -
TGTGCCAGCAGTTTATCCGGGACAGGGGGCTCCTACGAGCAGTACTTC CASSLSGTGGSYEQYF TRBD1 TRBJ2-7 TRBV28 -
TGCAGCGTCCTCTCGCAGGGGGCATCGGGGGAGCTGTTTTTT CSVLSQGASGELFF TRBD1 TRBJ2-2 TRBV29-1 once
TGTGCCAGCAGTCAGTCCCACGGAGGGGCCCCTAGCGGGGAGCTGTTTTTT CASSQSHGGAPSGELFF - TRBJ2-2 TRBV7-7 -
TGTGCCTGGAGCGTATCGGGGGGCGCAGGACAGCCCCAGCATTTT CAWSVSGGAGQPQHF - TRBJ1-5 TRBV30 many
TGCGCCAGCACTGGAGGCCCAGATACGCAGTATTTT CASTGGPDTQYF - TRBJ2-3 TRBV5-1 -
TGTGCCAGCAGTGGGGCTTACGAGCAGTACTTC CASSGAYEQYF - TRBJ2-7 TRBV2 -
TGCGGTAGACAGGGATACAATGAGCAGTTCTTC CGRQGYNEQFF TRBD1 TRBJ2-1 TRBV20-1 -
TGTGCCAGCAGTTTCACCAGGGGAAGAGGCTACACCTTC CASSFTRGRGYTF - TRBJ1-2 TRBV12-3/TRBV12-4 -
TGTGCCAGCAGCTTGGAGGGGGAAGCTTTCTTT CASSLEGEAFF - TRBJ1-1 TRBV5-6 few
TGTGCCAGCAGCTCATCCGGGGAAGGAGATGGCTACACCTTC CASSSSGEGDGYTF - TRBJ1-2 TRBV7-9 -